The rows below give T cell receptor beta chains drawn from one sample of a study of T cell responses to AZD1222 COVID-19 vaccine. Here immunoSEQ multiplex PCR was the method, and the copy in TCRdb shows in-frame clones only, minus some. The data contain tens of thousands of clones, 65% to 80% of them singletons. Sequences were derived from peripheral blood, sampled on day 0 of AZD1222 vaccination. The source of these receptors is an adult in good health. CDR3s include the opening cysteine and the closing phenylalanine or tryptophan. D genes are given only for firm matches. Expanded clones are given a class, and other clones once, few, many or no size at all.

j_call clone_size d_call v_call cdr3_nt cdr3_aa
TRBJ2-3 - TRBD2 TRBV9 TGTGCCAGCAGCGTAGATGTACTAGCGGGGGCCGCAGATACGCAGTATTTT CASSVDVLAGAADTQYF
TRBJ2-7 - - TRBV19 TGTGCCAGTAGTATAGGGAACGGCGTATACTCCTACGAGCAGTACTTC CASSIGNGVYSYEQYF
TRBJ2-5 - TRBD2 TRBV29-1 TGCAGCGTTGAGAGCGGGGGGAGTGAGACCCAGTACTTC CSVESGGSETQYF
TRBJ2-3 - TRBD1 TRBV30 TGTGCCTGGAGTGTACGCAGGGGGGATACGCAGTATTTT CAWSVRRGDTQYF
TRBJ1-6 - - TRBV3-1/TRBV3-2 TGTGCCAGCAGCCAAGCCGGGACAATGTCACCCCTCCACTTT CASSQAGTMSPLHF
TRBJ1-5 - - TRBV18 TGTGCCAGCTCACCACCGTCGAGCAATCAGCCCCAGCATTTT CASSPPSSNQPQHF
TRBJ1-1 - TRBD1 TRBV4-1 TGCGCCAGCAGCCAAGCCTGGCTCGAGGACAGGAGCACTGAAGCTTTCTTT CASSQAWLEDRSTEAFF
TRBJ1-2 - - TRBV29-1 TGCAGCGTTGGTGGCAGCGGCTATGGCTACACCTTC CSVGGSGYGYTF
TRBJ1-5 - TRBD1 TRBV28 TGTGCCAGCAGTTTATTGTTGACAGGGTCTGATAGCAATCAGCCCCAGCATTTT CASSLLLTGSDSNQPQHF
TRBJ2-1 once TRBD2 TRBV5-5 TGTGCCAGCACGTTCAGCGGGGGGAGACACAATGAGCAGTTCTTC CASTFSGGRHNEQFF
TRBJ2-1 once - TRBV10-3 TGTGCCATCAGTGAGTCTTTAGCGAAGAATGAGCAGTTCTTC CAISESLAKNEQFF
TRBJ1-2 - TRBD1 TRBV11-2 TGTGCCAGCAGCATAAGGACAGGACTTAACTATGGCTACACCTTC CASSIRTGLNYGYTF
TRBJ1-1 - - TRBV5-1 TGCGCCAGCAGCTTAACAGGACCAGAAGCTTTCTTT CASSLTGPEAFF
TRBJ2-7 - - TRBV10-3 TGTGCCATCAGTTGGGCAGACAGCTACGAGCAGTACTTC CAISWADSYEQYF
TRBJ2-7 - TRBD2 TRBV6-2/TRBV6-3 TGTGCCAGCAGTTATTCCCACTCCAGCGGGGGGTTCTGCTTC CASSYSHSSGGFCF
TRBJ2-7 - - TRBV7-2 TGTGCCAGCAGCTTAGCGGGGCTCCCCTTCTACGAGCAGTACTTC CASSLAGLPFYEQYF
TRBJ2-3 - - TRBV3-1/TRBV3-2 TGTGCCAGCAGTTTTATGTACAGGAGTAGCACAGATACGCAGTATTTT CASSFMYRSSTDTQYF
TRBJ1-5 - - TRBV28 TGTGCCAGCAGAACGGACCCAGGCAATCAGCCCCAGCATTTT CASRTDPGNQPQHF
TRBJ2-5 - - TRBV6-5 TGTGCCAGTCACACCACAGGTCAAGAGACCCAGTACTTC CASHTTGQETQYF
TRBJ2-2 - - TRBV25-1 TGTGCCAGCAGTTCAGACGGGGGCTACACCGGGGAGCTGTTTTTT CASSSDGGYTGELFF
TRBJ1-1 - - TRBV6-6 TGTGCCAGCAGTTATACGAACACTGAAGCTTTCTTT CASSYTNTEAFF
TRBJ1-2 few - TRBV7-9 TGTGCCAGCAGCCAAGCGGCGCCTGGCCTCTATGGCTACACCTTC CASSQAAPGLYGYTF
TRBJ1-2 few - TRBV28 TGTGCCAGCAGGACGACACAGGGATATGGCTACACCTTC CASRTTQGYGYTF
TRBJ1-1 few TRBD1 TRBV18 TGTGCCAGCTCACCCCGGACAGGAATGAACACTGAAGCTTTCTTT CASSPRTGMNTEAFF
TRBJ1-6 - TRBD1 TRBV4-2 TGTGCCAGCAGCCAGAACTATGGACAGGGTGAGGATTCACCCCTCCACTTT CASSQNYGQGEDSPLHF
TRBJ2-1 once TRBD2 TRBV4-1 TGCGCCAGCAGCCAGACGACCGCGGGGGGAAAGTACAATGAGCAGTTCTTC CASSQTTAGGKYNEQFF
TRBJ2-7 - - TRBV7-9 TGTGCCAGCGGGGGCCGCACCTACGAGCAGTACTTC CASGGRTYEQYF
TRBJ1-3 - - TRBV18 TGTGCCAGCTCACCAAGCGTCACTGGAAACACCATATATTTT CASSPSVTGNTIYF
TRBJ1-4 - - TRBV6-5 TGTGCCAGCAGTTGGTTAGCGGCAGGGAGGGAAAAACTGTTTTTT CASSWLAAGREKLFF
TRBJ1-2 - TRBD1 TRBV3-1/TRBV3-2 TGTGCCAGCAGCCCCGAGACAGGGGACTATGGCTACACCTTC CASSPETGDYGYTF
TRBJ2-7 - - TRBV5-1 TGCGCCAGCGCCCCGGGACGGACGACTACCTACGAGCAGTACTTC CASAPGRTTTYEQYF
TRBJ2-3 once TRBD1 TRBV7-2 TGTGCCAGCTCTGAGGGACAGGGCACAGATACGCAGTATTTT CASSEGQGTDTQYF
TRBJ1-1 - - TRBV5-1 TGCGCCAGCAGCTTGGACAGGGTGGATGAAGCTTTCTTT CASSLDRVDEAFF
TRBJ2-5 - TRBD2 TRBV6-2/TRBV6-3 TGTGCCAGCAGTCCCCCAGGTGGGGCTAGCGGGGGACCGCAAGAGACCCAGTACTTC CASSPPGGASGGPQETQYF
TRBJ2-3 - TRBD2 TRBV7-3 TGTGCCAGCAGCTTTCAAACCGGGACTAGCGGAGCCTCAGATACGCAGTATTTT CASSFQTGTSGASDTQYF
TRBJ1-5 - - TRBV28 TGTGCCAGCAGTCCTTTATCCCGCTTGAGCAATCAGCCCCAGCATTTT CASSPLSRLSNQPQHF
TRBJ2-4 - - TRBV6-1 TGTGCCAGCAGTGAAACGTTTTGGCTTCCAATACAGTACTTC CASSETFWLPIQYF
TRBJ1-6 - - TRBV27 TGTGCCAGCAAAGGAGCAGGGCTTGGGGCTTCACCCCTCCACTTT CASKGAGLGASPLHF
TRBJ1-1 - - TRBV2 TGTGCCAGCACCGTAGAGCGGGGGAACACTGAAGCTTTCTTT CASTVERGNTEAFF
TRBJ2-5 - - TRBV1 TGCACCAGCAGGGGGACTAGCGGTTGCCAAGAGACCCAGTACTTC CTSRGTSGCQETQYF
TRBJ2-7 - - TRBV5-6 TGTGCCAGCAGCCCTTTAACCGGGGGGCGCCCCTACGAGCAGTACTTC CASSPLTGGRPYEQYF
TRBJ1-1 - - TRBV27 TGTGCCAGCTCAGCCGCCGGCCACAGGCGCACTGAAGCTTTCTTT CASSAAGHRRTEAFF
TRBJ2-7 - - TRBV10-3 TGTGCCATCAGTGAGGGTAGGGCCGTGAACTACGAGCAGTACTTC CAISEGRAVNYEQYF
TRBJ2-2 - TRBD1 TRBV7-9 TGTGCCAGCAGAACAGGGGGCGACACCGGGGAGCTGTTTTTT CASRTGGDTGELFF
TRBJ1-2 - TRBD1 TRBV10-3 TGTGCCATCAGTGGGGGACAGGGAATTTATGGCTACACCTTC CAISGGQGIYGYTF
TRBJ1-2 few - TRBV15 TGTGCCACCAGCGAAGCGAAGGTGTTCAACTATGGCTACACCTTC CATSEAKVFNYGYTF
TRBJ2-2 few - TRBV7-8 TGTGCCAGCAGAGTCGGGGCCTCGAACACCGGGGAGCTGTTTTTT CASRVGASNTGELFF
TRBJ2-1 once - TRBV3-1/TRBV3-2 TGTGCCAGCAGCCAAGAAATTCGGGGGATATACAATGAGCAGTTCTTC CASSQEIRGIYNEQFF
TRBJ2-7 - - TRBV18 TGTGCCAGCTCACCACCGGGGGACACGGCCGAGCAGTACTTC CASSPPGDTAEQYF
TRBJ2-7 - - TRBV29-1 TGCAGCGTGACTGGAGAAGGGGTCGAGCAGTACTTC CSVTGEGVEQYF
TRBJ1-1 - - TRBV10-1 TGCGCCAGCAGTCCCTTTCCAGGCATGAACACTGAAGCTTTCTTT CASSPFPGMNTEAFF
TRBJ2-7 few TRBD2 TRBV13 TGTGCCAGCAGTCCAGGGACTAGCGGGGCCCTGACGATCGAGCAGTACTTC CASSPGTSGALTIEQYF
TRBJ2-3 - - TRBV5-1 TGCGCCAGCAGCTTGGTAGTGAACACAGATACGCAGTATTTT CASSLVVNTDTQYF